This paragraph covers one T cell receptor beta chain sequence. Antigen specificity is unknown. A read error may account for a junction end that differs from germline. These data come from a study of T cells in Graves' hyperthyroidism and ophthalmopathy. Germline-derived CDR1 and CDR2 are MRHNA and SNTAGT. The CDR3 sequence is 12 residues long. From roughly 9.2 ml of fresh peripheral blood, PBMCs were isolated. Overall study results and limits: Stable hyperthyroidism was separated from ophthalmopathy by a model based on 13 V-J features.

Researchers took RNA transcripts and amplified the TCR beta CDR3 regions from them. During a first-round RT-PCR of the TCR CDR3, the HTBI primer set was used. TCRdb re-called the multiplex PCR reads through MiXCR, storing one row per CDR3 protein. The sample shows 800,000 or so distinct CDR3 sequences, around 39% of them seen only once. Sequenced material: blood. This chain uses TRBV6-4 with TRBJ2-6, with D unclear. The sequence came from a young man with Graves' hyperthyroidism. The CDR3 here is CASSDRVGTEAF. The CDR3 DNA reads as TGTGCCAGCAGTGACAGGGTAGGAACTGAAGCTTTC.